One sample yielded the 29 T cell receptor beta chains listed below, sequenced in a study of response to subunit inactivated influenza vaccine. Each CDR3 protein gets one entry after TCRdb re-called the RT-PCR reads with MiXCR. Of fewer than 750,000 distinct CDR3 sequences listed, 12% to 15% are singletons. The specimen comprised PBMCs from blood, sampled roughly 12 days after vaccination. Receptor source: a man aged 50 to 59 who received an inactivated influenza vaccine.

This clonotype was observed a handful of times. The CDR3 loop is CSASEGLPGQAYEQYF. The CDR3 DNA reads TGCAGTGCTAGCGAGGGATTACCGGGACAGGCCTACGAGCAGTACTTC. V is TRBV20-1 and J is TRBJ2-7, with TRBD1 matching 8 bases. The junction had 12 bases not matched to a gene; V was cut back by 3 bases and J by 2 bases. The CDR3 is made up of 16 amino acids. CDR1 and CDR2 (germline): DFQATT, SNEGSKA (reference sequence).

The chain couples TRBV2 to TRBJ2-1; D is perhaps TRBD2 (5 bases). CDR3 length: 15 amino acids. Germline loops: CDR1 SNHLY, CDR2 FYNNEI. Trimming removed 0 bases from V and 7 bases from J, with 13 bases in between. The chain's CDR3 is CASSEAPGSENEQFF. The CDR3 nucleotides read TGTGCCAGCAGTGAAGCGCCGGGGTCGGAGAATGAGCAGTTCTTC.

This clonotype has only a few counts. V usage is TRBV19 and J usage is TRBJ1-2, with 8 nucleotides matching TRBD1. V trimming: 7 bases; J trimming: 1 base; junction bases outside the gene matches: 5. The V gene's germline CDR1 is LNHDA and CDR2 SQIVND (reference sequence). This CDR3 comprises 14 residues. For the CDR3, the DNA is TGTGCCAGTACCTCTGGACAGGGTAACTATGGCTACACCTTC. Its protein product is CASTSGQGNYGYTF.

CDR3 amino acids: CSARDPAGGNSGANVLTF. CDR3 sequence (DNA): TGCAGTGCTAGAGATCCGGCAGGGGGCAACTCTGGGGCCAACGTCCTGACTTTC. V and J are TRBV20-1 and TRBJ2-6; 8 bases agree with TRBD1. Germline CDR1 is DFQATT and CDR2 is SNEGSKA (reference sequence). The junction had 7 bases not matched to a gene; V was cut back by 0 bases and J by 0 bases. The CDR3 consists of 18 residues.

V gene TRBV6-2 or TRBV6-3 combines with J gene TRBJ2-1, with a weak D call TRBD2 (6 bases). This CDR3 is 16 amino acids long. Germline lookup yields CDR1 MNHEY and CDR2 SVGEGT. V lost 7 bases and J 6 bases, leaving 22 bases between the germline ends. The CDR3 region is CASIGAGTLTPNEQFF. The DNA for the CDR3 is TGTGCCAGCATTGGGGCCGGGACTCTAACCCCCAATGAGCAGTTCTTC.

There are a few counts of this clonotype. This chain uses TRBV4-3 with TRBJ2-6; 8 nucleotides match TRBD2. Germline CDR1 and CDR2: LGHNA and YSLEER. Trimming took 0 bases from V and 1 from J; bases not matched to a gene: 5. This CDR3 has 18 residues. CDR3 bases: TGCGCCAGCAGCCAAGATCGGGGGGGTAGTTCTGGGGCCAACGTCCTGACTTTC. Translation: CASSQDRGGSSGANVLTF.

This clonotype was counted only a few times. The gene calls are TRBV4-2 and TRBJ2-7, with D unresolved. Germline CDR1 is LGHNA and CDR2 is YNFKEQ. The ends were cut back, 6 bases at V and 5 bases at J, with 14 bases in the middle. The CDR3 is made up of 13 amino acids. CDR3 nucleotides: TGTGCCAGCAGGATGGGCCCATTCAACGAGCAGTACTTC. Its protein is CASRMGPFNEQYF.

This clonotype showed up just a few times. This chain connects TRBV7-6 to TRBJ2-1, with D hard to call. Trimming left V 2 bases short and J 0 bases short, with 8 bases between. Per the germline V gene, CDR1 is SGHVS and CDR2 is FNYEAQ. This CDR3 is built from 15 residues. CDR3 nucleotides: TGTGCCAGCAGCTTATATAAGGACTCCTACAATGAGCAGTTCTTC. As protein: CASSLYKDSYNEQFF.

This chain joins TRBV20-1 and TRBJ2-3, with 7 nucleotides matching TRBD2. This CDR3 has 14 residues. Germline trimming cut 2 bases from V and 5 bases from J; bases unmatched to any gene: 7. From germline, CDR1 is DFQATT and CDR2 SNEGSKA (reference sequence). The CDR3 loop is CSARKTSREDTQYF. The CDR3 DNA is TGCAGTGCTAGAAAGACTAGCCGGGAAGATACGCAGTATTTT.

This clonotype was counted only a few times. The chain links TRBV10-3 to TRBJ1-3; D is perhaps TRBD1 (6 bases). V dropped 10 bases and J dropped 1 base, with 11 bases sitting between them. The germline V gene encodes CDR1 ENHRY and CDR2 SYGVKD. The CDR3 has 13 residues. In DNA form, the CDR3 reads TGTGCCAGCCTTGGACAGTCTGGAAACACCATATATTTT. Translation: CASLGQSGNTIYF.

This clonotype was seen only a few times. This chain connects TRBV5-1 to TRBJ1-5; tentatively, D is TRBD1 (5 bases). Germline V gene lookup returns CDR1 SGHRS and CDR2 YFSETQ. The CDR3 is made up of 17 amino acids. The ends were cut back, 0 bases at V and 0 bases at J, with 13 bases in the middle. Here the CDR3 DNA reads TGCGCCAGCAGCTTGGCCGCAATGACAGATAGCAATCAGCCCCAGCATTTT. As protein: CASSLAAMTDSNQPQHF.

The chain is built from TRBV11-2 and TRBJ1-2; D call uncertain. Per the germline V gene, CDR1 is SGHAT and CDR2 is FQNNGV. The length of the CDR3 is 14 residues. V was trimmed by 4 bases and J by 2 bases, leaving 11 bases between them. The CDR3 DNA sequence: TGTGCCAGCAGCTCCCTCTTAAACAACTATGGCTACACCTTC. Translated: CASSSLLNNYGYTF.

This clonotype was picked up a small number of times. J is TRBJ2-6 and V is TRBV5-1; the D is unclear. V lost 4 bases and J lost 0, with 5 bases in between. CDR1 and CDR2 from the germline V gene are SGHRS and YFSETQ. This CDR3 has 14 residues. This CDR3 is CASSVSSGANVLTF. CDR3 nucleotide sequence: TGCGCCAGCAGCGTGAGCTCTGGGGCCAACGTCCTGACTTTC.

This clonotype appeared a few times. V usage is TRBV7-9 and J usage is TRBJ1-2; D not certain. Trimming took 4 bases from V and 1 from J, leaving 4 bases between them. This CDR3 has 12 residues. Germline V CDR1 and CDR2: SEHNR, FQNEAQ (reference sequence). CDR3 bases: TGTGCCAGCAGCTCAGTTAACTATGGCTACACCTTC. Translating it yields CASSSVNYGYTF.

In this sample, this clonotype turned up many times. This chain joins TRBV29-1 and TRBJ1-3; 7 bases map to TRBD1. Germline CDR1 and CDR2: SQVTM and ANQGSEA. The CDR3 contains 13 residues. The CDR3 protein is CTRDSKTGNTIYF. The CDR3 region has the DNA TGCACCCGGGACAGCAAGACTGGAAACACCATATATTTT.

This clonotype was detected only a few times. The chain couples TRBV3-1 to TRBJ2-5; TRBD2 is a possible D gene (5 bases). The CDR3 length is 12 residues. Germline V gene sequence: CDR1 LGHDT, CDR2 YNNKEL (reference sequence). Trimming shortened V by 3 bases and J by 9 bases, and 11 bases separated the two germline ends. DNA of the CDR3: TGTGCCAGCAGCCATGGCCTCGGGGCCCAGTACTTC. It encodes CASSHGLGAQYF.

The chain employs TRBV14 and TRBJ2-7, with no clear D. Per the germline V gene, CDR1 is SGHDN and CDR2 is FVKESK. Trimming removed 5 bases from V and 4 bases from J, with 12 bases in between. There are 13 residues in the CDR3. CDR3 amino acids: CASSKEEWYEQYF. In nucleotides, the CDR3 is TGTGCCAGCAGCAAGGAAGAGTGGTACGAGCAGTACTTC.

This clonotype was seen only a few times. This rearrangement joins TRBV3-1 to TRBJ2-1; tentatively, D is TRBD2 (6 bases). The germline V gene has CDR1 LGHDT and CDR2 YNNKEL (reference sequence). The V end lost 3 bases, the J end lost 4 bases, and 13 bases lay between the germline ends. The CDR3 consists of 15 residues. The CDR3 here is CASSQGLPIYNEQFF. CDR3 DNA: TGTGCCAGCAGCCAGGGACTCCCAATATACAATGAGCAGTTCTTC.

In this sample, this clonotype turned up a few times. The CDR3 reads CASSSWDSVGEQYF. In DNA form, the CDR3 reads TGTGCCAGCAGCTCGTGGGACTCGGTTGGCGAGCAGTACTTC. The chain uses TRBV7-8 and TRBJ2-7; perhaps TRBD2 as D (6 bases). This CDR3 spans 14 amino acids. V lost 4 bases to trimming and J lost 6 bases, with 16 bases between them. Per germline, CDR1 SGHVS and CDR2 FQNEAQ. The variable domain in full, with the rest retrieved from reference TRBV7-8 and TRBJ2-7, is GAGVSQSPRYKVAKRGQDVALRCDPISGHVSLFWYQQALGQGPEFLTYFQNEAQLDKSGLPSDRFFAERPEGSVSTLKIQRTQQEDSAVYLCASSSWDSVGEQYFGPGTRLTVT.

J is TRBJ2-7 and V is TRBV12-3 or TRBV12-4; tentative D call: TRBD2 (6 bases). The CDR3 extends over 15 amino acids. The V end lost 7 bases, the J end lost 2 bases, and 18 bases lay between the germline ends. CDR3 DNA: TGTGCCAGCACCGCTGCGGGGAATCTTCCCTACGAGCAGTACTTC. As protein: CASTAAGNLPYEQYF.

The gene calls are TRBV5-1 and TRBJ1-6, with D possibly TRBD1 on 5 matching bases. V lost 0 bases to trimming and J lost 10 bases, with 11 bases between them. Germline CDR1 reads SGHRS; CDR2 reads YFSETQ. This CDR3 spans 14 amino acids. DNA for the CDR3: TGCGCCAGCAGCTTGGGAGGGAGGGGATCACCCCTCCACTTT. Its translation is CASSLGGRGSPLHF.

CDR3 region: CASSQGFHNEQFF. The CDR3 DNA follows: TGTGCCAGCAGTCAGGGGTTCCACAATGAGCAGTTCTTC. This chain joins TRBV6-6 and TRBJ2-1, with D possibly being TRBD1 (6 bases). Trimming took 5 bases from V and 5 from J, leaving 10 bases between them. The CDR3 loop spans 13 amino acids. Germline CDR1 reads MNHNY; CDR2 reads SVGAGI (reference sequence).

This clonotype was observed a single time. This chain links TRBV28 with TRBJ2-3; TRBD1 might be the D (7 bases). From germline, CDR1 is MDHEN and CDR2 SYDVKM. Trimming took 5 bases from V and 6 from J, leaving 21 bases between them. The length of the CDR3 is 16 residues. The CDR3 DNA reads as TGTGCCAGCAGTCACACCACCCAGGCAGGGGGGGATACGCAGTATTTT. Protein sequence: CASSHTTQAGGDTQYF.

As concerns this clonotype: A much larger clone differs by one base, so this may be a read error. The CDR3 loop reads CASSLGPDTDTQYF. CDR3 sequence (DNA): TGCGCCAGCAGCTTGGGGCCGGACACAGATACGCAGTATTTT. The chain combines TRBV5-1 with TRBJ2-3; D uncertain. Trimming pared 0 bases from V and 2 bases from J, leaving 7 bases between. This CDR3 contains 14 residues. Germline V lookup: CDR1 SGHRS, CDR2 YFSETQ.

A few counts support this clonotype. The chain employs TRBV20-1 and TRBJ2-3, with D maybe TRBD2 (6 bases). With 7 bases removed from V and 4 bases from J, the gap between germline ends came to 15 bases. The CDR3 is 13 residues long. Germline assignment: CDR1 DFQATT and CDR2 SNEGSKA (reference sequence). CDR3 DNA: TGCAGTGTTCCGGGACTCAGAGCAGATACGCAGTATTTT. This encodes CSVPGLRADTQYF.

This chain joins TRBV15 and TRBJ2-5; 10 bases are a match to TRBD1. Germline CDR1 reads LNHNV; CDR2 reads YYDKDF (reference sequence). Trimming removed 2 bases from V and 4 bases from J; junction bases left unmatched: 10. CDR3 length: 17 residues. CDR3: CATSRFAGTGVRETQYF. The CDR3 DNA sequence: TGTGCCACCAGCAGATTTGCCGGGACAGGGGTTCGAGAGACCCAGTACTTC.

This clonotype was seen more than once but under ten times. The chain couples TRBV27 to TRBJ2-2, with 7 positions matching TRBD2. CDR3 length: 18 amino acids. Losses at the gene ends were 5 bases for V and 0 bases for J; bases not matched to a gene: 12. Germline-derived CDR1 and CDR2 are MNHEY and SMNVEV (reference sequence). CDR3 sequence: CASSRQYLAASNTGELFF. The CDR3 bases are TGTGCCAGCAGTCGACAGTACCTAGCGGCCTCGAACACCGGGGAGCTGTTTTTT.

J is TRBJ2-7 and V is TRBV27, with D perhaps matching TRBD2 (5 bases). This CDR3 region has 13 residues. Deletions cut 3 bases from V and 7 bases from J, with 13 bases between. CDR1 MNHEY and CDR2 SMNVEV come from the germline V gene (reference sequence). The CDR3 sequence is CASSFHTTGEQYF. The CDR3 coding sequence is TGTGCCAGCAGTTTCCATACGACGGGGGAGCAGTACTTC.

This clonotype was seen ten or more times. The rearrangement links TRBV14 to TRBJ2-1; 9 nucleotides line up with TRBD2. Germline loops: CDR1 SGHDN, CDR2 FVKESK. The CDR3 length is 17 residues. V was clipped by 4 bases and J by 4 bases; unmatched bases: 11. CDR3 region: CASSPTVTSGPYNEQFF. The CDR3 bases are TGTGCCAGCAGCCCCACCGTTACTAGCGGGCCTTACAATGAGCAGTTCTTC.